This T cell receptor beta chain was identified in a study of tumor-infiltrating lymphocytes in primary liver carcinoma listed by TCRdb under 2017. Broadly, across the study: Between late 2015 and early 2016, 4 or 5 patients in China with histopathologically diagnosed primary liver carcinoma had their tumors surgically resected. The five patients, three men and two women aged 30 to 69 years, had hepatocellular carcinoma (four) or combined HCC and intrahepatic cholangiocarcinoma (one). The five patients had tumors of stage T1-T3 N0M0, with maximum diameters ranging from roughly 4.2 to 10 cm. Roughly 3.5 to 7.13 million productive TCRbeta reads were obtained per sample, and no significant difference in read depth was found between tissue types. Across five regions of each liver tumor, along with adjacent normal tissue and blood, the study brought together TCRbeta repertoire sequencing, expression microarrays and whole-exome sequencing. TCRbeta repertoire sequencing covered about 35 specimens from 5 patients: 25 tumor regions, 5 adjacent noncancerous liver tissues and 5 peripheral blood samples. Reproducibility between technical replicate repertoires was high, with correlation coefficients above 0.95 and mean shared-clone rates roughly 0.86.

Trimming accounts for 4 bases at V and 6 bases at J, while the number of junction bases matched to no gene is 9. The CDR1 and CDR2 encoded by the germline V gene are LGHNA and YNFKEQ. The CDR3, cysteine through phenylalanine, is 14 amino acids long. This entry keeps only the CDR3 DNA: 42 bases, framed from base 1. As regards this clonotype: Its antigen is not yet known. It may be a read error: a sequence one base away is much more abundant.

What the authors observed across the whole study: The top 250 clones made up a significantly larger repertoire fraction in tumors than in blood (p = 0.039). Only the TCR beta chain was sequenced, so true repertoire diversity is likely underestimated because unpaired alpha chains were not captured. Consistent with antigen-driven expansion, pairs of tumor regions showed higher repertoire overlap (mean around 36%) than either tumor-adjacent pairs (approximately 17%) or tumor-blood pairs (roughly 15%). Because the samples were bulk and unsorted, CD4+ and CD8+ T cell repertoires could not be compared. With just 4 or 5 patients in the study, the authors point out that the findings should be validated in a larger study.

Starting from about 500 ng total RNA, TCRbeta-specific cDNA was produced by reverse transcription with a constant-region primer and ProtoScript II reverse transcriptase. Three nested multiplex PCR rounds, following a slightly modified ARM-PCR procedure, were used to build the TCRbeta libraries. The first two PCR rounds used multiplex TRBV1-TRBV30 forward primers with a Cbeta reverse primer, each for around 10 cycles. Sample barcodes and Illumina adapters were attached in a final 25-cycle PCR using Deep VentR polymerase. Before sequencing, amplicons of 200-500 bp were gel-purified using a QIAquick gel extraction kit. An Illumina HiSeq 2500 was used to sequence the TCRbeta amplicons with 250-bp paired-end reads. The authors processed their data as follows. To recover full CDR3 sequences, reads were quality-trimmed using Trimmomatic v0.33 and paired reads were then merged using FLASH v1.2.11. MiGEC v1.2.1b assigned V, D and J germline segments to the rearranged TCRbeta sequences. VDJtools v1.0.0 computed clonotype statistics and Shannon-Wiener diversity indices. To reduce sampling bias, subsequent analyses other than the diversity analysis used only the 250 most abundant clonotypes in each sample. The public reads were reanalyzed by TCRdb: fastp trimming at Q25, MiXCR alignment, in-frame beta chains only. Every distinct CDR3 protein forms one entry, paired with its most common genes and DNA. TCRdb's processing, not the study's, gives the V and J calls here. Counted in this sample were fewer than 400,000 distinct CDR3 sequences; about 60% of them appeared once. The top ten constitute roughly 9% of the sample.

TRIzol reagent was used to extract blood RNA from unsorted whole blood, while the DNeasy Blood & Tissue kit provided the germline DNA. Patients had chronic HBV infection and were treatment-naive at sampling. Before surgery, four milliliters of peripheral blood were collected into K2EDTA tubes. The sequenced sample consisted of peripheral blood. The receptor comes from a middle-aged man with primary liver carcinoma and hepatitis B virus infection. This chain is built from TRBV4-2 and TRBJ2-7, with 7 middle bases fitting TRBD2. The CDR3 region reads CASSLVGGTAEQYF. The DNA is TGTGCCAGCAGCCTGGTGGGAGGGACTGCCGAGCAGTACTTC.